A single sample gave rise to the 5 T cell receptor beta chains below, sequenced in a study of T cell changes during pregnancy in multiple sclerosis. Measured with immunoSEQ multiplex PCR; TCRdb has only the in-frame clones, and not every one. Here the sample spans 25,000 or so clones, about 90% being singletons. The specimen comprised CD8+ T cells from peripheral blood mononuclear cells, sampled before pregnancy. These TCRs come from a female donor with multiple sclerosis, enrolled in a pregnancy study.

DNA of the CDR3: TGTGCCAGCAGCTCACGTGAGATGGGGGCGAACACTGAAGCTTTCTTT. It translates to CASSSREMGANTEAFF. This sequence joins TRBV5-4 and TRBJ1-1; a weak D match, TRBD1 (6 bases). CDR1 SGHNT and CDR2 YYREEE come from the germline V gene (reference sequence). The CDR3 is made up of 16 amino acids. Trimming removed 3 bases at V and 1 base at J, with 16 bases between.

This rearrangement joins TRBV4-3 to TRBJ1-2, with D unclear. Trimming stripped 0 bases from V and 4 bases from J, with 18 bases between. CDR3 size: 17 residues. Germline lookup yields CDR1 LGHNA and CDR2 YSLEER. The CDR3 coding sequence is TGCGCCAGCAGCCAAGATAGCGTCCTAACCATTAGCTATGGCTACACCTTC. Residues: CASSQDSVLTISYGYTF.

The chain couples TRBV27 to TRBJ1-2; 7 positions match TRBD1. The CDR3 consists of 14 residues. The V and J ends lost 6 bases and 2 bases, in that order; junction bases with no gene match: 6. Germline CDR1 and CDR2: MNHEY and SMNVEV (reference sequence). The DNA of the CDR3 is TGTGCCAGCAGCCCCGGACAGGCAAACTATGGCTACACCTTC. It encodes CASSPGQANYGYTF.

The rearrangement joins TRBV28 to TRBJ2-7; 8 bases line up with TRBD1. This CDR3 has 15 residues. Germline-derived CDR1 and CDR2 are MDHEN and SYDVKM. Unmatched junction bases numbered 10, after V lost 5 bases and J lost 4 bases. CDR3: CASSPPDRALYEQYF. The CDR3 DNA follows: TGTGCCAGCAGTCCCCCGGACAGGGCCCTATACGAGCAGTACTTC.

This chain connects TRBV7-9 to TRBJ2-5; TRBD2 might be the D (6 bases). The CDR3 has 15 residues. CDR1 is SEHNR, CDR2 FQNEAQ, per germline (reference sequence). Trimming removed 8 bases from V and 1 base from J, with 17 bases in between. The DNA for the CDR3 is TGTGCCAGCCAACCAGAGCGGGCCTTCCAAGAGACCCAGTACTTC. It yields the protein CASQPERAFQETQYF.